This T cell receptor (beta chain) was observed in a study of T cells after yellow fever vaccination. Whole-study context: The authors prepared low-cell-number fractions using SMART-Seq v4 Ultra Low Input.

Each CDR3 protein gets one entry after TCRdb re-called the 5' RACE reads with MiXCR. The repertoire holds over 250,000 distinct CDR3 sequences, roughly 4.3% seen once, with around 24% in the top ten. Sequences were derived from PBMCs, sampled 5 days after the yellow fever booster vaccination. This TCR derives from a man aged 18 to 30 who received the YFV17D yellow fever vaccine.

CDR3 protein: CASSSLAGATNTGELFF. The CDR3 DNA reads as TGCGCCAGCAGCTCACTAGCGGGGGCCACCAACACCGGGGAGCTGTTTTTT. The genes are TRBV5-1 and TRBJ2-2; 11 bases are a match to TRBD2. The CDR3 extends over 17 amino acids. With V trimmed by 3 bases and J by 2 bases, 6 bases remained unmatched. Germline V gives CDR1 SGHRS, CDR2 YFSETQ.